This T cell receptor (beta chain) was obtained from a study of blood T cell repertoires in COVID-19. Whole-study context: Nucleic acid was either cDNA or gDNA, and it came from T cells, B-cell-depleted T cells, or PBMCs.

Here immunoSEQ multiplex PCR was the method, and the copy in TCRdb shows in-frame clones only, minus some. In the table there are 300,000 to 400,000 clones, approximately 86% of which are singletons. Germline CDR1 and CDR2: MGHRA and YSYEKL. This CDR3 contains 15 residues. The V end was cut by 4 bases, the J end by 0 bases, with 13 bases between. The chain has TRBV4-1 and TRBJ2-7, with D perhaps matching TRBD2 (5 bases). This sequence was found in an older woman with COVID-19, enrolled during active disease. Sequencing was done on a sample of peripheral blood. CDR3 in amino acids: CASSLAEGSSYEQYF. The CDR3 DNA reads TGCGCCAGCAGCCTCGCGGAAGGGAGCTCCTACGAGCAGTACTTC.